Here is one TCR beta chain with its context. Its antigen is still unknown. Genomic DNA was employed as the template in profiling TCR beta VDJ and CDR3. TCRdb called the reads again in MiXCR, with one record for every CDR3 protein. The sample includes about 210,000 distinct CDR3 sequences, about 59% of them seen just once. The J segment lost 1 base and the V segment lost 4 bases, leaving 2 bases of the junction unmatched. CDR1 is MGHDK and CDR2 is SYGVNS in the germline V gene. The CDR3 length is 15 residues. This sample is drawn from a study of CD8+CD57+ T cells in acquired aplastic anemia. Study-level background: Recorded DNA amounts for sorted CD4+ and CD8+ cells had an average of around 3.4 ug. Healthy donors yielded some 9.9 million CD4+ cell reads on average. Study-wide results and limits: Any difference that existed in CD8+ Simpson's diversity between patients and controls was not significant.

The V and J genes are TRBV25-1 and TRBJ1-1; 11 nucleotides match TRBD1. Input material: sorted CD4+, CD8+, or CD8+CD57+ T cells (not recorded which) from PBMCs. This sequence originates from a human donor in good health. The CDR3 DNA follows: TGTGCCAGCAGTGGGGACAGGGGGACGAACACTGAAGCTTTCTTT. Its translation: CASSGDRGTNTEAFF.